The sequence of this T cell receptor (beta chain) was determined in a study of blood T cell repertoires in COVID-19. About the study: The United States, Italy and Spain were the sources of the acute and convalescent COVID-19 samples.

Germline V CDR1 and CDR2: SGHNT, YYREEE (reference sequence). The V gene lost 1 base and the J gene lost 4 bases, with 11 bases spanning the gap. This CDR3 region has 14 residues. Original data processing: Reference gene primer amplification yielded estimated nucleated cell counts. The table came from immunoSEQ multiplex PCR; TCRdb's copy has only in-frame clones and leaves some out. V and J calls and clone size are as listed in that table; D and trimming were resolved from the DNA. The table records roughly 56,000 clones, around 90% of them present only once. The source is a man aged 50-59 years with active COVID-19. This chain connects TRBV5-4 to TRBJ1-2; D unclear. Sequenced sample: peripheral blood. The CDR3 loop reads CASSLPAGSYGYTF. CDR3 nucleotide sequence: TGTGCCAGCAGCTTGCCGGCGGGGAGCTATGGCTACACCTTC.